These 22 T cell receptor beta chains originate from one sample sequenced in a study of post-analysis software for immune sequencing data. Study results and limitations: Roughly five TRBV segments appeared more often in patients than in controls, and TRBV5-6, TRBV5-1 and TRBV20-1 were among these.

These receptors have no known antigen. Researchers reported that TCR beta cDNA libraries carried unique molecular identifiers. TCRdb recomputed calls from the PCR reads with MiXCR, one row per CDR3 protein. The sample carries around 710,000 distinct CDR3 sequences, roughly 46% recorded once. What was sequenced was blood. Every receptor here comes from a girl aged 5 to 17 with multiple sclerosis.

The genes are TRBV20-1 and TRBJ2-1; the D gene is possibly TRBD2 (6 bases). In germline, CDR1 is DFQATT, CDR2 SNEGSKA (reference sequence). The V end lost 6 bases, the J end lost 10 bases, and 22 bases lay between the germline ends. The CDR3 totals 14 residues. Here the CDR3 reads CSAPPPLTSYEQFF. CDR3 nucleotide sequence: TGCAGTGCCCCCCCCCCACTAACTAGCTACGAGCAGTTCTTC.

This clonotype showed up many times. The chain is built from TRBV29-1 and TRBJ2-7, with D perhaps matching TRBD2 (6 bases). Per germline, CDR1 SQVTM and CDR2 ANQGSEA. V was clipped by 4 bases and J by 4 bases, with 14 bases between them. The CDR3 covers 13 residues. The CDR3: CSVGGGILYEQYF. The CDR3 bases are TGCAGCGTTGGTGGGGGGATTTTATACGAGCAGTACTTC.

This clonotype was observed a handful of times. The chain recombines TRBV11-2 with TRBJ2-3, with D possibly TRBD2 on 6 matching bases. With 0 bases removed from V and 1 base from J, the gap between germline ends came to 17 bases. The CDR3 length is 18 residues. The germline gives CDR1 SGHAT, CDR2 FQNNGV. The DNA for the CDR3 is TGTGCCAGCAGCTTAGATTTCTGGGGGGAGACGGGCACAGATACGCAGTATTTT. Translation gives CASSLDFWGETGTDTQYF.

At least ten counts were recorded for this clonotype. This chain links TRBV29-1 with TRBJ2-7, with D tentatively TRBD2 (5 bases). This CDR3 has 11 amino acids. V lost 1 base and J lost 6, with 7 bases in between. CDR1 is SQVTM, CDR2 ANQGSEA, per germline. Here the CDR3 reads CSVEGGGEQYF. The CDR3 bases are TGCAGCGTTGAAGGTGGAGGCGAGCAGTACTTC.

This clonotype was recorded once. Mismatch with germline at one junction end may stem from a read error. The chain has TRBV28 and TRBJ2-3; D gene unclear. The CDR3 extends over 12 amino acids. Germline assignment: CDR1 MDHEN and CDR2 SYDVKM. The CDR3 region has the DNA TGTGCCAGCAGTCCCCCTGGGGATACGCGGTATTTT. It codes for CASSPPGDTRYF.

V and J are TRBV29-1 and TRBJ2-1, with 7 nucleotides matching TRBD2. Trimming cost V 4 bases and J 7 bases; bases outside gene matches: 4. Germline loops: CDR1 SQVTM, CDR2 ANQGSEA. This CDR3 comprises 12 residues. CDR3 DNA: TGCAGCGTTGCGCGGGGAGGGAATGAGCAGTTCTTC. Protein: CSVARGGNEQFF.

The gene calls are TRBV15 and TRBJ2-7; D may be TRBD1 (6 bases). Trimming left V 5 bases short and J 2 bases short, with 13 bases between. Germline V gene sequence: CDR1 LNHNV, CDR2 YYDKDF (reference sequence). The CDR3 is 14 amino acids. DNA of the CDR3: TGTGCCACCAGCGATCGGGACAAGCCCTACGAGCAGTACTTC. Protein sequence: CATSDRDKPYEQYF.

The CDR3 is CASSQMASGTHPTYEQYF. The DNA for the CDR3 is TGTGCCAGCAGCCAAATGGCTAGCGGGACCCACCCAACCTACGAGCAGTACTTC. The rearrangement links TRBV7-2 to TRBJ2-7; 9 bases are shared with TRBD2. Unmatched junction bases numbered 16, after V lost 5 bases and J lost 2 bases. The CDR3 is made up of 18 amino acids. Germline assignment: CDR1 SGHTA and CDR2 FQGNSA.

The rearrangement uses TRBV12-3 or TRBV12-4 and TRBJ2-5, with D possibly TRBD2 on 6 matching bases. V shed 4 bases and J shed 2 bases, with 17 bases lying between them. CDR3 length: 16 residues. The CDR3: CASSSSGERRQETQYF. CDR3 DNA sequence: TGTGCCAGCAGTTCCTCGGGGGAGAGGAGACAAGAGACCCAGTACTTC.

This clonotype was picked up a small number of times. V and J are TRBV27 and TRBJ1-6; TRBD1 matches 7 bases. Germline CDR1 and CDR2: MNHEY and SMNVEV (reference sequence). CDR3 length: 16 amino acids. The trim removed 3 bases at V and 7 bases at J, leaving 9 bases unmatched. The DNA of the CDR3 is TGTGCCAGCAGTTTGGTGCCGGGACAGATAAATTCACCCCTCCACTTT. This codes for CASSLVPGQINSPLHF.

This clonotype was observed a handful of times. This chain uses TRBV6-2 or TRBV6-3 with TRBJ2-1, with TRBD1 identical over 11 bases. V lost 5 bases and J lost 9; bases outside the gene matches: 21. The CDR3 is made up of 19 amino acids. From germline, CDR1 is MNHEY and CDR2 SVGEGT. CDR3 sequence reads: CASSNPNFAGTGGKGEQFF. For the CDR3, the DNA is TGTGCCAGCAGTAATCCTAACTTTGCCGGGACAGGGGGAAAGGGTGAGCAGTTCTTC.

The chain joins TRBV20-1 to TRBJ2-7; 10 bases match TRBD2. CDR3 length: 15 amino acids. Germline lookup yields CDR1 DFQATT and CDR2 SNEGSKA (reference sequence). V lost 6 bases to trimming and J lost 3 bases; unmatched junction nucleotides: 11. The CDR3 bases are TGCAGTGCCGGACTAGCGGAGGGGGTAATCTACGAGCAGTACTTC. This sequence encodes CSAGLAEGVIYEQYF.

The V call is TRBV28, the J call TRBJ2-5; 14 bases are shared with TRBD2. The V segment lost 5 bases and the J segment 11 bases; nucleotides outside the gene matches: 13. Germline CDR1 reads MDHEN; CDR2 reads SYDVKM. This CDR3 has 16 residues. This chain's CDR3 is CASSLSGLAGAGEQYF. CDR3 bases: TGTGCCAGCAGTCTCTCGGGACTAGCGGGAGCAGGTGAGCAGTACTTC.

V and J are TRBV5-1 and TRBJ2-3, with D possibly TRBD2 on 7 matching bases. Trimming took off 0 bases at V and 2 bases at J, with 19 bases between the two ends. Looked up from germline, CDR1 is SGHRS and CDR2 is YFSETQ. The CDR3 is made up of 18 amino acids. CDR3 sequence (DNA): TGCGCCAGCAGCTTGGAGGGGGTCGCGGGAGCTAACACAGATACGCAGTATTTT. Encoded protein: CASSLEGVAGANTDTQYF.

DNA for the CDR3: TGCAGTGCTAGAGCCCTTGGAGCCTACAATGAGCAGTTCTTC. This gives the protein CSARALGAYNEQFF. The chain combines TRBV20-1 with TRBJ2-1; no definite D call. Trimming cost V 1 base and J 2 bases, with 9 bases left between them. Germline loops: CDR1 DFQATT, CDR2 SNEGSKA (reference sequence). The CDR3 has 14 amino acids.

J is TRBJ1-2 and V is TRBV20-1; 7 bases match TRBD1. Germline V gene data show CDR1 as DFQATT and CDR2 as SNEGSKA (reference sequence). This CDR3 contains 13 residues. Trimming cost V 6 bases and J 2 bases; bases outside gene matches: 6. In DNA, the CDR3 is TGCAGTGCACTAGAGACAGGGAACTATGGCTACACCTTC. Its translation: CSALETGNYGYTF.

This rearrangement joins TRBV7-8 to TRBJ2-1; 9 bases agree with TRBD2. J was trimmed by 5 bases and V by 4 bases; bases with no gene match: 6. Germline-derived CDR1 and CDR2 are SGHVS and FQNEAQ. This CDR3 is 15 amino acids long. In nucleotides, the CDR3 is TGTGCCAGCAGCTCGTTCCGACTAGCGGACAATGAGCAGTTCTTC. It yields the protein CASSSFRLADNEQFF.

The V and J genes are TRBV20-1 and TRBJ2-1, with 11 bases that match TRBD2. CDR1 is DFQATT and CDR2 is SNEGSKA in the germline V gene (reference sequence). The length of the CDR3 is 14 residues. With 4 bases clipped from V and 7 bases from J, the junction kept 6 bases outside the gene matches. The CDR3: CSAKTSGIGNEQFF. In DNA form, the CDR3 reads TGCAGTGCTAAGACTAGCGGGATAGGTAATGAGCAGTTCTTC.

The V gene is TRBV29-1, the J gene TRBJ2-7; D gene unclear. CDR3 length equals 13 residues. Between the trimmed V and J ends, which lost 4 bases and 1 base, there was a span of 11 bases. Germline assignment: CDR1 SQVTM and CDR2 ANQGSEA. In nucleotides, the CDR3 is TGCAGCGTTGGTTCTATAAGTTCCTACGAGCAGTACTTC. Protein: CSVGSISSYEQYF.

This clonotype has a count of ten or more. This may stem from a read error, because a much larger clone lies one nucleotide away. The chain joins TRBV7-3 to TRBJ2-1; tentatively, D is TRBD2 (6 bases). The length of the CDR3 is 15 residues. Germline V CDR1 and CDR2: SGHTA, FQGTGA. With 2 bases removed from V and 7 bases from J, the gap between germline ends came to 15 bases. CDR3 protein: CASSLERAMGNEQFF. CDR3 nucleotides: TGTGCCAGCAGCTTAGAGCGGGCCATGGGAAATGAGCAGTTCTTC.

This clonotype was detected only a few times. The chain combines TRBV4-3 with TRBJ2-1; D is unclear. The germline V gene encodes CDR1 LGHNA and CDR2 YSLEER. V was trimmed by 2 bases and J by 4 bases, leaving 3 bases between them. The CDR3 runs to 12 residues. CDR3 bases: TGCGCCAGCAGCCAAACGTACAATGAGCAGTTCTTC. This gives the protein CASSQTYNEQFF.

V gene TRBV12-3 or TRBV12-4 combines with J gene TRBJ2-4; D perhaps matches TRBD2 (5 bases). The DNA matches TRBJ2-7 better at its end, which makes the J call doubtful. The CDR3 spans 13 residues. This chain's CDR3 is CASSRAVHYEQYF. The CDR3 coding sequence is TGTGCCAGCAGTCGAGCGGTTCACTACGAGCAGTACTTC.